The rows below give T cell receptor beta chains drawn from one sample of a study of T cells in tuberculosis. Some clones are missing from TCRdb's copy, which holds only in-frame ones; the method was immunoSEQ multiplex PCR. The sample consists of more than 30,000 clones, around 92% of them appearing once. The sample taken for sequencing was PBMCs. The receptor set was obtained from a donor aged 10-35 years with latent tuberculosis or without tuberculosis infection. Some clones in this sample may be carry-over from other donors' samples. The CDR3 runs from the conserved cysteine through the conserved F or W. Fields, in order: J gene, V gene, clone size, D gene, CDR3 protein, CDR3 DNA. D genes are given only for firm matches. Size tells how often a clone was seen (once, few, many) or the class of an expanded clone, and some rows leave it out.

J gene: TRBJ2-2; V gene: TRBV5-1; clone size: NA; D gene: TRBD1; CDR3 protein: CASRWTGYTGELFF; CDR3 DNA: TGCGCCAGCAGGTGGACAGGCTACACCGGGGAGCTGTTTTTT
J gene: TRBJ2-1; V gene: TRBV9; clone size: NA; D gene: TRBD2; CDR3 protein: CASSVERGPLGLAGDNEQFF; CDR3 DNA: TGTGCCAGCAGCGTAGAAAGGGGGCCCCTGGGACTAGCGGGTGACAATGAGCAGTTCTTC
J gene: TRBJ2-7; V gene: TRBV5-5; clone size: NA; D gene: NA; CDR3 protein: CASSLVVTGSYEQYF; CDR3 DNA: TGTGCCAGCAGCTTGGTAGTCACGGGGAGCTACGAGCAGTACTTC
J gene: TRBJ1-1; V gene: TRBV7-2; clone size: NA; D gene: NA; CDR3 protein: CASSLVGGAEAFF; CDR3 DNA: TGTGCCAGCAGCTTAGTGGGGGGGGCTGAAGCTTTCTTT
J gene: TRBJ1-3; V gene: TRBV11-2; clone size: NA; D gene: NA; CDR3 protein: CASSKGPGATSGNTIYF; CDR3 DNA: TGTGCCAGCAGCAAAGGTCCTGGGGCGACCTCTGGAAACACCATATATTTT
J gene: TRBJ1-2; V gene: TRBV10-2; clone size: NA; D gene: TRBD1; CDR3 protein: CASSETGETGRYTF; CDR3 DNA: TGCGCCAGCAGTGAGACAGGGGAAACAGGAAGGTACACCTTC
J gene: TRBJ1-4; V gene: TRBV5-1; clone size: NA; D gene: NA; CDR3 protein: CASSLYQGDDEKLFF; CDR3 DNA: TGCGCCAGCAGCTTGTATCAGGGTGACGATGAAAAACTGTTTTTT
J gene: TRBJ2-7; V gene: TRBV4-1; clone size: NA; D gene: TRBD1; CDR3 protein: CASSQGTGEEEQYF; CDR3 DNA: TGCGCCAGCAGCCAAGGGACAGGGGAAGAGGAGCAGTACTTC
J gene: TRBJ2-2; V gene: TRBV30; clone size: NA; D gene: TRBD1; CDR3 protein: CALTGGNGELFF; CDR3 DNA: TGTGCCCTGACAGGGGGTAACGGGGAGCTGTTTTTT
J gene: TRBJ2-3; V gene: TRBV5-4; clone size: NA; D gene: TRBD2; CDR3 protein: CASSLAGAGTDTQYF; CDR3 DNA: TGTGCCAGCAGCTTAGCGGGGGCCGGCACAGATACGCAGTATTTT
J gene: TRBJ2-7; V gene: TRBV11-3; clone size: once; D gene: NA; CDR3 protein: CASSLGRGSSYEQYF; CDR3 DNA: TGTGCCAGCAGCTTAGGTCGGGGAAGCTCCTACGAGCAGTACTTC
J gene: TRBJ1-2; V gene: TRBV6-5; clone size: NA; D gene: NA; CDR3 protein: CASLDNGYGYTF; CDR3 DNA: TGTGCCAGCCTCGACAACGGCTATGGCTACACCTTC
J gene: TRBJ1-2; V gene: TRBV27; clone size: few; D gene: NA; CDR3 protein: CASSFSGANYGYTF; CDR3 DNA: TGTGCCAGCAGTTTTTCAGGGGCTAACTATGGCTACACCTTC
J gene: TRBJ2-1; V gene: TRBV6-4; clone size: NA; D gene: TRBD2; CDR3 protein: CASRQSGASYNEQFF; CDR3 DNA: TGTGCCAGCAGGCAAAGCGGGGCCTCCTACAATGAGCAGTTCTTC
J gene: TRBJ2-5; V gene: TRBV28; clone size: NA; D gene: NA; CDR3 protein: CASSLQIFRDSLGETQYF; CDR3 DNA: TGTGCCAGCAGTTTGCAGATTTTCCGGGACTCCCTGGGGGAGACCCAGTACTTC
J gene: TRBJ2-7; V gene: TRBV6-1; clone size: NA; D gene: TRBD2; CDR3 protein: CASRASGVGVDEQYF; CDR3 DNA: TGTGCCAGCAGGGCTAGCGGGGTTGGAGTCGACGAGCAGTACTTC
J gene: TRBJ1-2; V gene: TRBV30; clone size: NA; D gene: TRBD1; CDR3 protein: CAWRRQGGYTF; CDR3 DNA: TGTGCCTGGAGGAGACAGGGCGGCTACACCTTC
J gene: TRBJ1-2; V gene: TRBV29-1; clone size: once; D gene: TRBD1; CDR3 protein: CSVQGGPEVKGYTF; CDR3 DNA: TGCAGCGTTCAGGGGGGCCCCGAGGTGAAAGGCTACACCTTC
J gene: TRBJ1-1; V gene: TRBV7-8; clone size: NA; D gene: NA; CDR3 protein: CASSRAAGSLNTEAFF; CDR3 DNA: TGTGCCAGCAGCCGCGCCGCAGGATCCCTGAACACTGAAGCTTTCTTT
J gene: TRBJ2-6; V gene: TRBV19; clone size: NA; D gene: NA; CDR3 protein: CASSFGGGANVLTF; CDR3 DNA: TGTGCCAGTAGTTTCGGGGGAGGGGCCAACGTCCTGACTTTC
J gene: TRBJ1-2; V gene: TRBV27; clone size: NA; D gene: NA; CDR3 protein: CASSLTGLNYGYTF; CDR3 DNA: TGTGCCAGCAGTTTGACAGGCCTAAACTATGGCTACACCTTC
J gene: TRBJ1-2; V gene: TRBV30; clone size: NA; D gene: TRBD1; CDR3 protein: CAWRATGGLYGYTF; CDR3 DNA: TGTGCCTGGAGGGCAACAGGGGGTTTGTATGGCTACACCTTC
J gene: TRBJ2-1; V gene: TRBV14; clone size: NA; D gene: TRBD1; CDR3 protein: CASSLRDRQHEQFF; CDR3 DNA: TGTGCCAGCAGCCTAAGGGACAGGCAGCATGAGCAGTTCTTC
J gene: TRBJ2-3; V gene: TRBV13; clone size: once; D gene: NA; CDR3 protein: CASSLEAGATDTQYF; CDR3 DNA: TGTGCCAGCAGCTTAGAAGCAGGGGCCACAGATACGCAGTATTTT
J gene: TRBJ2-5; V gene: TRBV4-3; clone size: NA; D gene: TRBD1; CDR3 protein: CASSQEIGQGSETQYF; CDR3 DNA: TGCGCCAGCAGCCAAGAGATTGGACAGGGCAGTGAGACCCAGTACTTC
J gene: TRBJ1-6; V gene: TRBV11-3; clone size: NA; D gene: NA; CDR3 protein: CASSLDPVQNSPLHF; CDR3 DNA: TGTGCCAGCAGCTTAGACCCCGTACAGAATTCACCCCTCCACTTT
J gene: TRBJ2-2; V gene: TRBV30; clone size: NA; D gene: TRBD1; CDR3 protein: CAWNPRDRVNTGELFF; CDR3 DNA: TGTGCCTGGAACCCCAGGGACAGGGTCAACACCGGGGAGCTGTTTTTT
J gene: TRBJ1-5; V gene: TRBV4-1; clone size: NA; D gene: TRBD1; CDR3 protein: CASSQPGTGGDQPQHF; CDR3 DNA: TGCGCCAGCAGCCAACCCGGGACAGGGGGCGATCAGCCCCAGCATTTT
J gene: TRBJ1-2; V gene: TRBV18; clone size: NA; D gene: NA; CDR3 protein: CASSPQEGLGGYTF; CDR3 DNA: TGTGCCAGCTCACCACAAGAAGGCCTCGGGGGCTACACCTTC
J gene: TRBJ2-7; V gene: TRBV4-2; clone size: NA; D gene: NA; CDR3 protein: CASSPFAVSYEQYF; CDR3 DNA: TGTGCCAGCAGCCCGTTCGCGGTTAGCTACGAGCAGTACTTC
J gene: TRBJ1-1; V gene: TRBV11-1; clone size: NA; D gene: NA; CDR3 protein: CASSLARGVSTEAFF; CDR3 DNA: TGTGCCAGCAGCTTAGCCAGAGGTGTGAGCACTGAAGCTTTCTTT
J gene: TRBJ2-4; V gene: TRBV4-1; clone size: NA; D gene: TRBD1; CDR3 protein: CASSHRQGENIQYF; CDR3 DNA: TGCGCCAGCAGCCACCGACAGGGGGAAAACATTCAGTACTTC
J gene: TRBJ1-2; V gene: TRBV5-1; clone size: NA; D gene: NA; CDR3 protein: CASSAEVIYGYTF; CDR3 DNA: TGCGCCAGCAGCGCCGAGGTGATCTATGGCTACACCTTC
J gene: TRBJ2-3; V gene: TRBV15; clone size: NA; D gene: NA; CDR3 protein: CATSREQGFTDTQYF; CDR3 DNA: TGTGCCACCAGCAGGGAACAGGGATTCACAGATACGCAGTATTTT
J gene: TRBJ1-5; V gene: TRBV29-1; clone size: NA; D gene: NA; CDR3 protein: CSARWGVGQPQHF; CDR3 DNA: TGCAGCGCTAGGTGGGGAGTAGGACAGCCCCAGCATTTT
J gene: TRBJ2-3; V gene: TRBV5-1; clone size: NA; D gene: TRBD1; CDR3 protein: CASSLGVQGNTDTQYF; CDR3 DNA: TGCGCCAGCAGCTTGGGGGTACAGGGGAACACAGATACGCAGTATTTT
J gene: TRBJ1-5; V gene: TRBV15; clone size: NA; D gene: NA; CDR3 protein: CATSKGGKSNQPQHF; CDR3 DNA: TGTGCCACCAGCAAAGGGGGAAAAAGCAATCAGCCCCAGCATTTT
J gene: TRBJ1-6; V gene: TRBV6-6; clone size: NA; D gene: TRBD1; CDR3 protein: CASSRSGTGVNSPLHF; CDR3 DNA: TGTGCCAGCAGCCGGTCCGGGACAGGGGTTAATTCACCCCTCCACTTT
J gene: TRBJ2-2; V gene: TRBV30; clone size: NA; D gene: NA; CDR3 protein: CAWSGRQKGNTGELFF; CDR3 DNA: TGTGCCTGGAGTGGCCGACAGAAGGGGAACACCGGGGAGCTGTTTTTT
J gene: TRBJ1-5; V gene: TRBV6-1; clone size: few; D gene: NA; CDR3 protein: CASSQVYNQPQHF; CDR3 DNA: TGTGCCAGCAGCCAGGTGTACAATCAGCCCCAGCATTTT
J gene: TRBJ1-4; V gene: TRBV25-1; clone size: once; D gene: NA; CDR3 protein: CASKLGATNEKLFF; CDR3 DNA: TGTGCCAGCAAGCTAGGGGCTACTAATGAAAAACTGTTTTTT
J gene: TRBJ1-4; V gene: TRBV6-5; clone size: NA; D gene: NA; CDR3 protein: CASSREGREKLFF; CDR3 DNA: TGTGCCAGCAGTAGGGAGGGGAGAGAAAAACTGTTTTTT
J gene: TRBJ1-1; V gene: TRBV5-1; clone size: NA; D gene: NA; CDR3 protein: CASTRDTEAFF; CDR3 DNA: TGCGCCAGCACCAGGGACACTGAAGCTTTCTTT
J gene: TRBJ1-4; V gene: TRBV27; clone size: NA; D gene: TRBD1; CDR3 protein: CASSPAPPGTGGNEKLFF; CDR3 DNA: TGTGCCAGCAGTCCCGCCCCTCCCGGGACAGGCGGTAATGAAAAACTGTTTTTT
J gene: TRBJ2-3; V gene: TRBV9; clone size: NA; D gene: NA; CDR3 protein: CASTLGASTDTQYF; CDR3 DNA: TGTGCCAGCACCCTAGGGGCTAGCACAGATACGCAGTATTTT
J gene: TRBJ1-1; V gene: TRBV19; clone size: NA; D gene: NA; CDR3 protein: CASSIGGRHTEAFF; CDR3 DNA: TGTGCCAGTAGTATAGGGGGCAGGCACACTGAAGCTTTCTTT
J gene: TRBJ1-5; V gene: TRBV19; clone size: NA; D gene: NA; CDR3 protein: CASSPDRASNQPQHF; CDR3 DNA: TGTGCCAGTAGTCCAGACAGAGCTAGCAATCAGCCCCAGCATTTT
J gene: TRBJ1-4; V gene: TRBV7-2; clone size: NA; D gene: TRBD1; CDR3 protein: CASSFRGRDEKLFF; CDR3 DNA: TGTGCCAGCAGCTTTAGGGGGCGGGATGAAAAACTGTTTTTT
J gene: TRBJ1-2; V gene: TRBV25-1; clone size: NA; D gene: NA; CDR3 protein: CASSDGGSWGYTF; CDR3 DNA: TGTGCCAGCAGTGACGGGGGGAGTTGGGGCTACACCTTC
J gene: TRBJ1-4; V gene: TRBV29-1; clone size: NA; D gene: TRBD1; CDR3 protein: CSVGDRGLNEKLFF; CDR3 DNA: TGCAGCGTCGGGGACAGGGGACTCAATGAAAAACTGTTTTTT
J gene: TRBJ2-7; V gene: TRBV27; clone size: NA; D gene: NA; CDR3 protein: CASSLVVGTYEQYF; CDR3 DNA: TGTGCCAGCAGTTTAGTTGTCGGTACCTACGAGCAGTACTTC